This entry lists 5 T cell receptor beta chains sequenced from one sample in a study of cytomegalovirus exposure and HLA in healthy donors. PCR primers comprised 60 Vbeta and 13 Jbeta primers. The method was immunoSEQ multiplex PCR; TCRdb's version includes in-frame clones alone and lacks a portion of them. The sample shows nearly 110,000 clones, less than 85% of them seen only once. The sequenced sample was PBMCs. These receptors were taken from a woman aged 40 to 50 in good health and CMV-seropositive.

The chain employs TRBV5-4 and TRBJ2-1; D is perhaps TRBD1 (5 bases). With 5 bases removed from V and 2 bases from J, the gap between germline ends came to 11 bases. The CDR3 runs 14 residues. Germline V gives CDR1 SGHNT, CDR2 YYREEE (reference sequence). CDR3 sequence reads: CASSWGRAYNEQFF. CDR3 bases: TGTGCCAGCAGTTGGGGCAGAGCCTACAATGAGCAGTTCTTC.

The V and J genes are TRBV6-1 and TRBJ1-1; TRBD1 might be the D (5 bases). From germline, CDR1 is MNHNS and CDR2 SASEGT. Trimming left V 5 bases short and J 3 bases short, with 16 bases between. This CDR3 comprises 15 residues. The CDR3 sequence is CASSFRHGGDTEAFF. For the CDR3, the DNA is TGTGCCAGCAGTTTTCGACACGGAGGGGACACTGAAGCTTTCTTT.

The J gene is TRBJ1-4, the V gene TRBV4-1, with 7 nucleotides matching TRBD1. Germline V gene lookup returns CDR1 MGHRA and CDR2 YSYEKL. The CDR3 is 15 amino acids. The junction had 7 bases not matched to a gene; V was cut back by 1 base and J by 8 bases. The CDR3 loop reads CASSQGGTVGEKLFF. CDR3 coding DNA: TGCGCCAGCAGCCAAGGAGGGACAGTCGGGGAAAAACTGTTTTTT.

The chain is built from TRBV4-2 and TRBJ2-2; the D gene is possibly TRBD1 (5 bases). The V gene's germline CDR1 is LGHNA and CDR2 YNFKEQ. The ends were cut back, 1 base at V and 4 bases at J, with 16 bases in the middle. The CDR3 contains 17 residues. The CDR3 DNA reads TGTGCCAGCAGCCAAGTGGGGCAGGGCGATCGCACCGGGGAGCTGTTTTTT. It specifies CASSQVGQGDRTGELFF.

The V and J genes are TRBV5-1 and TRBJ1-4; no firm D call. The germline V gene encodes CDR1 SGHRS and CDR2 YFSETQ. This CDR3 has 14 residues. Deletions cut 0 bases from V and 6 bases from J, with 9 bases between. The CDR3 loop is CASSLDSTDEKLFF. The CDR3 DNA sequence: TGCGCCAGCAGCTTGGACAGTACCGATGAAAAACTGTTTTTT.